The 24 T cell receptor beta chains below all came from one sample that was sequenced in a study of T cell clones after liver transplantation. Profiled with immunoSEQ multiplex PCR; TCRdb holds only in-frame clones, not every one. Counted here are about 68,000 clones, more than 85% occurring once; the ten biggest clones make up 0.8% to 1%. The sample was CD4+ T cells from blood, taken around 25 months after liver transplant. Receptors originate from a human patient who received a liver transplant. Some T cells may trace back to the graft donor.

The rearrangement uses TRBV19 and TRBJ2-2, with D possibly being TRBD2 (6 bases). The V end was cut by 5 bases, the J end by 2 bases, with 9 bases between. This CDR3 is built from 14 residues. Germline CDR1 is LNHDA and CDR2 is SQIVND (reference sequence). The CDR3 nucleotides read TGTGCCAGTAGTCCGGACTACAACACCGGGGAGCTGTTTTTT. This codes for CASSPDYNTGELFF.

The chain links TRBV11-3 to TRBJ2-1, with TRBD2 matching over 7 bases. The CDR3 extends over 17 amino acids. The V gene end was trimmed by 1 base and the J gene end by 5 bases; junction bases not matched to a gene: 11. The germline V gene has CDR1 SGHNT and CDR2 YENEEA. The CDR3 DNA is TGTGCCAGCAGCTTAGGGGAGGGGCTGGTAACCAACAATGAGCAGTTCTTC. This sequence encodes CASSLGEGLVTNNEQFF.

This clone was counted once. This chain uses TRBV5-4 with TRBJ1-5, with a possible D match to TRBD1 (6 bases). Germline V lookup: CDR1 SGHNT, CDR2 YYREEE (reference sequence). Trimming took off 2 bases at V and 6 bases at J, with 6 bases between the two ends. This CDR3 region has 12 residues. CDR3 DNA sequence: TGTGCCAGCAGCTTACAGGGTCAGCCCCAGCATTTT. Translated, it gives CASSLQGQPQHF.

This clone appeared a single time. J is TRBJ2-1 and V is TRBV19; 7 bases are shared with TRBD2. Germline lookup yields CDR1 LNHDA and CDR2 SQIVND (reference sequence). Trimming removed 8 bases from V and 9 bases from J; junction bases left unmatched: 13. The CDR3 loop spans 14 amino acids. The CDR3 DNA sequence: TGTGCCAGTCTGGGCTCTGCGGGGGTTGGTGAGCAGTTCTTC. This gives the protein CASLGSAGVGEQFF. The whole variable domain, filled in from reference TRBV19 and TRBJ2-1, reads DGGITQSPKYLFRKEGQNVTLSCEQNLNHDAMYWYRQDPGQGLRLIYYSQIVNDFQKGDIAEGYSVSREKKESFPLTVTSAQKNPTAFYLCASLGSAGVGEQFFGPGTRLTVL.

The DNA for the CDR3 is TGTGCCAGTACCGATCAGGCACGGGGACTAGGGCCCCAGCATTTT. Its protein is CASTDQARGLGPQHF. The rearrangement uses TRBV19 and TRBJ1-5; possible D gene TRBD1, 5 bases. Germline CDR1 is LNHDA and CDR2 is SQIVND (reference sequence). The CDR3 consists of 15 residues. Trimming pared 7 bases from V and 9 bases from J, leaving 22 bases between.

The genes are TRBV5-1 and TRBJ2-4; 12 positions agree with TRBD2. V gave up 2 bases and J gave up 7 bases; unmatched junction bases: 4. CDR1 SGHRS and CDR2 YFSETQ come from the germline V gene. The length of the CDR3 is 15 residues. The CDR3 spells CASSLLAGGENIQYF. The DNA of the CDR3 is TGCGCCAGCAGCTTACTAGCGGGAGGTGAGAACATTCAGTACTTC.

The V call is TRBV5-1, the J call TRBJ2-3, with D unresolved. The CDR3 is 15 amino acids. The germline CDR1 and CDR2 sequences are SGHRS and YFSETQ. Trimming left V 4 bases short and J 1 base short, with 13 bases between. CDR3 region: CASSPRSGGTDTQYF. CDR3 bases: TGCGCCAGCAGCCCAAGATCCGGCGGCACAGATACGCAGTATTTT. Based on the CDR3 plus reference TRBV5-1 and TRBJ2-3, the full variable domain is KAGVTQTPRYLIKTRGQQVTLSCSPISGHRSVSWYQQTPGQGLQFLFEYFSETQRNKGNFPGRFSGRQFSNSRSEMNVSTLELGDSALYLCASSPRSGGTDTQYFGPGTRLTVL.

J is TRBJ2-6 and V is TRBV19; TRBD1 matches 8 bases. V lost 2 bases and J lost 4; bases outside the gene matches: 7. The CDR3 is made up of 17 amino acids. The V gene's germline CDR1 is LNHDA and CDR2 SQIVND (reference sequence). CDR3: CASSIRPGGAGANVLTF. The CDR3 bases are TGTGCCAGTAGTATACGTCCAGGGGGCGCCGGGGCCAACGTCCTGACTTTC.

The rearrangement joins TRBV7-8 to TRBJ1-5; 7 bases fit TRBD1. CDR1 is SGHVS and CDR2 is FQNEAQ in the germline V gene. With 5 bases clipped from V and 7 bases from J, the junction kept 5 bases outside the gene matches. The CDR3 is 13 amino acids. As DNA, the CDR3 is TGTGCCAGCAGCCTATCACAGGGGCAGCCCCAGCATTTT. Protein product: CASSLSQGQPQHF. Complete variable domain (other parts from reference TRBV7-8 and TRBJ1-5): GAGVSQSPRYKVAKRGQDVALRCDPISGHVSLFWYQQALGQGPEFLTYFQNEAQLDKSGLPSDRFFAERPEGSVSTLKIQRTQQEDSAVYLCASSLSQGQPQHFGDGTRLSIL.

This chain links TRBV10-3 with TRBJ2-7; D is unresolved. The CDR3 covers 11 residues. Trimming shortened V by 5 bases and J by 3 bases, and 5 bases separated the two germline ends. Germline V gives CDR1 ENHRY, CDR2 SYGVKD. The CDR3 region is CAISTNYEQYF. DNA of the CDR3: TGTGCCATCAGTACTAACTACGAGCAGTACTTC.

V gene TRBV2 combines with J gene TRBJ2-1; D is tentatively TRBD1 or TRBD2 (5 bases each). V was clipped by 7 bases and J by 5 bases, with 18 bases between them. This CDR3 region has 15 residues. Germline CDR1 SNHLY, CDR2 FYNNEI. The DNA of the CDR3 is TGTGCCAGCACCAAGGCTGGGACCGTTAACAATGAGCAGTTCTTC. As protein: CASTKAGTVNNEQFF. The whole variable domain, remainder taken from reference TRBV2 and TRBJ2-1, is EPEVTQTPSHQVTQMGQEVILRCVPISNHLYFYWYRQILGQKVEFLVSFYNNEISEKSEIFDDQFSVERPDGSNFTLKIRSTKLEDSAMYFCASTKAGTVNNEQFFGPGTRLTVL.

The gene calls are TRBV10-3 and TRBJ2-2; no reliable D call. The CDR3 loop spans 14 amino acids. CDR1 and CDR2 (germline): ENHRY, SYGVKD. V lost 4 bases and J 6 bases, leaving 12 bases between the germline ends. The CDR3 DNA is TGTGCCATCAGTGCCCCTGGTGGGTCCGGGGAGCTGTTTTTT. Translation gives CAISAPGGSGELFF.

The chain recombines TRBV7-8 with TRBJ2-1; tentative D call: TRBD2 (5 bases). The CDR3 totals 15 residues. V was cut by 7 bases and J by 2 bases, with 15 bases left in between. Germline CDR1 reads SGHVS; CDR2 reads FQNEAQ. DNA of the CDR3: TGTGCCAGCACCACAAGAAGCGGAACCTACAATGAGCAGTTCTTC. Amino acids: CASTTRSGTYNEQFF.

The V call is TRBV30, the J call TRBJ2-7; 9 bases map to TRBD1. There are 11 residues in the CDR3. The trim removed 5 bases at V and 12 bases at J, leaving 8 bases unmatched. Per the germline V gene, CDR1 is GTSNPN and CDR2 is SVGIG (reference sequence). CDR3 region: CAWRTGGTPYF. CDR3 nucleotides: TGTGCCTGGCGTACAGGGGGCACCCCGTACTTC.

The V and J genes are TRBV7-9 and TRBJ1-1; 7 bases are a match to TRBD1. The CDR3 extends over 15 amino acids. Trimming took 0 bases from V and 2 from J; bases not matched to a gene: 3. Germline CDR1 and CDR2: SEHNR and FQNEAQ (reference sequence). CDR3 in DNA: TGTGCCAGCAGCTTAGCTCCAGGGGGTAACACTGAAGCTTTCTTT. It translates to CASSLAPGGNTEAFF.

The rearrangement uses TRBV5-1 and TRBJ2-3; 9 nucleotides line up with TRBD2. The germline gives CDR1 SGHRS, CDR2 YFSETQ. Trimming took 3 bases from V and 3 from J; bases not matched to a gene: 11. The CDR3 has 17 residues. CDR3 nucleotide sequence: TGCGCCAGCAGCTCCGTAGGACTAGCGAGAGGAACAGATACGCAGTATTTT. Protein sequence: CASSSVGLARGTDTQYF.

CDR3 sequence: CASSFRGEDTDTQYF. CDR3 sequence (DNA): TGCGCCAGCAGCTTCCGCGGAGAGGACACAGATACGCAGTATTTT. This chain uses TRBV5-1 with TRBJ2-3; no firm D call. Trimming cost V 2 bases and J 2 bases, with 12 bases left between them. The V gene's germline CDR1 is SGHRS and CDR2 YFSETQ. This CDR3 contains 15 residues.

The chain combines TRBV6-5 with TRBJ1-1, with D uncertain. Germline CDR1 MNHEY, CDR2 SVGAGI. Trimming stripped 2 bases from V and 8 bases from J, with 12 bases between. CDR3 size: 13 residues. This CDR3 is CASSYNGETEAFF. The CDR3 DNA follows: TGTGCCAGCAGTTACAACGGGGAGACGGAAGCTTTCTTT.

This clone has a single count. The chain employs TRBV11-2 and TRBJ2-7; perhaps TRBD2 as D (5 bases). The CDR3 length is 12 residues. Germline V gene sequence: CDR1 SGHAT, CDR2 FQNNGV. Trimming cost V 3 bases and J 6 bases, with 9 bases left between them. In DNA, the CDR3 is TGTGCCAGCAGCTTGATCGGGGTCGAGCAGTACTTC. Translating it yields CASSLIGVEQYF.

V is TRBV28 and J is TRBJ2-5; D is perhaps TRBD1 or TRBD2 (5 bases each). The CDR3 is 13 residues long. Germline V gene data show CDR1 as MDHEN and CDR2 as SYDVKM. V lost 6 bases, J lost 2 bases, and 10 bases lay in between. The CDR3 here is CASSFGAQETQYF. The CDR3 DNA reads as TGTGCCAGCAGCTTCGGGGCACAAGAGACCCAGTACTTC.

In this sample, this clone turned up a few times. The chain uses TRBV28 and TRBJ2-2; D is tentatively TRBD1 or TRBD2 (6 bases each). The length of the CDR3 is 14 residues. From germline, CDR1 is MDHEN and CDR2 SYDVKM. The V gene lost 2 bases and the J gene lost 8 bases, with 12 bases spanning the gap. The CDR3 spells CASSLARGGGELFF. CDR3 in DNA: TGTGCCAGCAGTTTAGCCAGGGGAGGTGGGGAGCTGTTTTTT.

The chain is built from TRBV9 and TRBJ2-3, with TRBD2 matching 10 bases. Germline trimming cut 3 bases from V and 3 bases from J; bases unmatched to any gene: 7. The V gene's germline CDR1 is SGDLS and CDR2 YYNGEE. There are 16 residues in the CDR3. In nucleotides, the CDR3 is TGTGCCAGCAGCGAGGGGAATAGCGGGAGGACAGATACGCAGTATTTT. It translates to CASSEGNSGRTDTQYF.

This chain uses TRBV6-1 with TRBJ1-5; D ambiguous. Germline CDR1 MNHNS, CDR2 SASEGT. The V gene lost 11 bases and the J gene lost 1 base, with 12 bases spanning the gap. This CDR3 is 13 amino acids long. In DNA, the CDR3 is TGTGCCGCCACCGGGCCCAGCAATCAGCCCCAGCATTTT. The encoded protein is CAATGPSNQPQHF.

The J gene is TRBJ2-6, the V gene TRBV7-2; no definite D call. There are 14 residues in the CDR3. CDR1 is SGHTA and CDR2 is FQGNSA in the germline V gene. V was shortened by 0 bases and J by 4 bases, with 4 bases between the two germline ends. The CDR3 coding sequence is TGTGCCAGCAGCTTAGCGCCGGGGGCCAACGTCCTGACTTTC. Its protein is CASSLAPGANVLTF.